These T cell receptor beta chains were read from a single sample in a study of beta chain features in type 1 diabetes. Clones were read by immunoSEQ multiplex PCR, and TCRdb kept only the in-frame ones, dropping some. The repertoire holds about 340,000 clones, with around 9.3% as singletons. The sample consisted of central memory CD4+ T cells from blood. The source of these receptors is a man aged 25-45 years with type 1 diabetes. Each CDR3 is given with its conserved first and last residue. D genes are given only for firm matches. Size values are once, few and many counts, or a class for expanded clones, and some rows have none.

TRBV28	.	TRBJ1-2	.	CASSLSSYGYTF	TGTGCCAGCAGTTTATCTTCATATGGCTACACCTTC
TRBV2	.	TRBJ2-2	TRBD1	CASTLERGRGGELFF	TGTGCCAGTACCTTAGAGAGGGGGCGCGGCGGGGAGCTGTTTTTT
TRBV7-2	.	TRBJ1-2	.	CASSLEAEIYGYTF	TGTGCCAGCAGCTTAGAAGCGGAGATCTATGGCTACACCTTC
TRBV5-6	.	TRBJ2-7	.	CASSLDQTRQYF	TGTGCCAGCAGCTTGGACCAGACGAGGCAGTACTTC
TRBV18	.	TRBJ2-1	.	CASSRQLYNEQFF	TGTGCCAGCTCGCGACAGCTCTACAATGAGCAGTTCTTC
TRBV29-1	many	TRBJ2-7	.	CSVGTDYEQYF	TGCAGCGTCGGGACGGATTACGAGCAGTACTTC
TRBV11-2	.	TRBJ1-5	.	CASSLDPRGNQPQHF	TGTGCCAGCAGCTTAGATCCGAGGGGCAATCAGCCCCAGCATTTT
TRBV6-6	few	TRBJ2-7	TRBD1	CASSWTGDEQYF	TGTGCCAGCAGTTGGACAGGGGACGAGCAGTACTTC
TRBV7-2	few	TRBJ1-2	TRBD1	CASSLSSQGAYGYTF	TGTGCCAGCAGCTTAAGTAGCCAGGGGGCGTATGGCTACACCTTC
TRBV9	.	TRBJ2-2	TRBD1	CASSVDPQGARAGELFF	TGTGCCAGCAGCGTAGACCCGCAGGGGGCGCGGGCCGGGGAGCTGTTTTTT
TRBV23-1	few	TRBJ2-3	.	CASSQSPPPGNTDTQYF	TGCGCCAGCAGTCAATCCCCCCCACCAGGAAACACAGATACGCAGTATTTT
TRBV7-2	.	TRBJ2-1	.	CASSFRGGYNEQFF	TGTGCCAGCAGCTTTAGGGGGGGCTACAATGAGCAGTTCTTC
TRBV28	.	TRBJ1-5	.	CASSSPTGSQPQHF	TGTGCCAGCAGTTCTCCAACAGGGAGCCAGCCCCAGCATTTT
TRBV30	.	TRBJ1-2	.	CAWSPGTNYGYTF	TGTGCCTGGAGCCCTGGGACTAACTATGGCTACACCTTC
TRBV27	.	TRBJ2-5	.	CASSPDFGGETQYF	TGTGCCAGCAGTCCCGACTTCGGAGGGGAGACCCAGTACTTC
TRBV5-1	.	TRBJ2-2	.	CASSYQGINTGELFF	TGCGCCAGCTCTTACCAGGGAATTAACACCGGGGAGCTGTTTTTT
TRBV2	many	TRBJ2-1	.	CASSEERAGNEQFF	TGTGCCAGCAGTGAAGAAAGGGCCGGCAATGAGCAGTTCTTC
TRBV27	many	TRBJ1-1	.	CASSSHDGGWTEAFF	TGTGCCAGCAGTTCTCACGATGGGGGCTGGACTGAAGCTTTCTTT
TRBV13	few	TRBJ2-2	.	CASSLNTGELFF	TGTGCCAGCAGCTTGAACACCGGGGAGCTGTTTTTT
TRBV9	few	TRBJ1-2	.	CASSVRTEANYGYTF	TGTGCCAGCAGCGTCCGGACAGAAGCTAACTATGGCTACACCTTC
TRBV4-3	.	TRBJ1-1	.	CASSHNEQFETFF	TGCGCCAGCAGCCATAACGAACAGTTCGAAACTTTCTTT
TRBV18	.	TRBJ2-7	TRBD1	CASSPGRGQGAPEQYF	TGTGCCAGCTCACCAGGAAGGGGACAGGGGGCCCCCGAGCAGTACTTC
TRBV7-2	few	TRBJ2-7	.	CASSLNYEQYF	TGTGCCAGCAGCTTAAATTACGAGCAGTACTTC
TRBV5-4	few	TRBJ2-3	.	CASSPWKGGHVDTQYF	TGTGCCAGCAGCCCTTGGAAGGGGGGGCATGTAGATACGCAGTATTTT
TRBV4-1	.	TRBJ1-5	TRBD1	CASSLEGTGHNQPQHF	TGCGCCAGCAGCCTAGAAGGGACAGGACACAATCAGCCCCAGCATTTT